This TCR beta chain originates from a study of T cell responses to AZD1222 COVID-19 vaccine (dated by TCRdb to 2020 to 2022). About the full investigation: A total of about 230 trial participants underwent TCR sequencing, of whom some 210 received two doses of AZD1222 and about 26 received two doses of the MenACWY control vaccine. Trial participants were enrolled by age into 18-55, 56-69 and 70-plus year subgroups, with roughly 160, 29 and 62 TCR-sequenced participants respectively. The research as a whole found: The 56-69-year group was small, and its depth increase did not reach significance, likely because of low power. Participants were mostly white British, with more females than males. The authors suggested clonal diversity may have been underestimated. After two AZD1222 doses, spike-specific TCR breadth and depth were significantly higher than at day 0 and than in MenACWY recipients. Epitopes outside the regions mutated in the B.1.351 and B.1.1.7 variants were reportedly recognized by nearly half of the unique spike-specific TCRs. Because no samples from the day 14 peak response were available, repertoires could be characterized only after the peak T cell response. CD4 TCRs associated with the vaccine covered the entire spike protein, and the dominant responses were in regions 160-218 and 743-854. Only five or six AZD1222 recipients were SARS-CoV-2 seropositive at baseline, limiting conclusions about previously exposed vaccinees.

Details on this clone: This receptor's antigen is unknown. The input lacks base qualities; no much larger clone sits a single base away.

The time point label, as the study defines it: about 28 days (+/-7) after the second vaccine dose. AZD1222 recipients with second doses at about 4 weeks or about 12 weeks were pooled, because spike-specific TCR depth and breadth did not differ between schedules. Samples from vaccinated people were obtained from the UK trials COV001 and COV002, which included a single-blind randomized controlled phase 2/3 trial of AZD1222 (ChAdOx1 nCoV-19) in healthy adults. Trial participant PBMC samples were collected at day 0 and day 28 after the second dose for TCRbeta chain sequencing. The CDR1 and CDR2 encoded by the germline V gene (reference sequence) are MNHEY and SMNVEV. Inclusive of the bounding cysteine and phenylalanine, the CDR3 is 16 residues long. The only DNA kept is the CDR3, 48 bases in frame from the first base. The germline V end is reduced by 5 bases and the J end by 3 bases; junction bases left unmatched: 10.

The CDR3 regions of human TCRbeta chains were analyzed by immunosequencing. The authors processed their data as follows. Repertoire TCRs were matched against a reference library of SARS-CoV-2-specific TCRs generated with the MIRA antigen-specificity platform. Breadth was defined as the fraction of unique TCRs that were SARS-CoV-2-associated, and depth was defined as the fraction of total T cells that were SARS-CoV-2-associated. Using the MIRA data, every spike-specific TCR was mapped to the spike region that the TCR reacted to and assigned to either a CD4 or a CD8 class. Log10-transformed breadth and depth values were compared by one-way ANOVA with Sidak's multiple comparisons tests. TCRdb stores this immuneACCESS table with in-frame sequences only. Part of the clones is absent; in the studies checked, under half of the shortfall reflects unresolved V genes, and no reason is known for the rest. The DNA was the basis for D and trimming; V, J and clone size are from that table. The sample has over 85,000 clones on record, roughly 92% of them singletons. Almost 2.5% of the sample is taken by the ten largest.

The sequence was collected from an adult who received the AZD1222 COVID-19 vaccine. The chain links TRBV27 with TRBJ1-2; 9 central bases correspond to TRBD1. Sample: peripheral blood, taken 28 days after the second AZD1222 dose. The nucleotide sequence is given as TGTGCCAGCAGTACCACCTGGGGACAGGGACACTATGGCTACACCTTC. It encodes CASSTTWGQGHYGYTF.